Presented here are 14 T cell receptor beta chains from one specimen sequenced in a study of PD-1 blockade in classical Hodgkin lymphoma. Clones were read by immunoSEQ multiplex PCR, and TCRdb kept only the in-frame ones, dropping some. The sample carries 34,000 or so clones, approximately 90% recorded once. Time point described: cycle 4 day 1 (C4D1), after more than 5 weeks of nivolumab. Patients all relapsed after autologous stem cell transplantation, and there was variation in brentuximab vedotin exposure. Magnetic negative selection of thawed PBMCs was the method by which CD4+ T cells were purified. The specimen comprised CD4+ T cells from blood, sampled before the fourth cycle of nivolumab. These TCRs come from a human donor with classical Hodgkin lymphoma.

CDR3 residues: CAISRTGQETQYF. CDR3 nucleotide sequence: TGTGCCATCAGCCGAACGGGTCAAGAGACCCAGTACTTC. The genes are TRBV10-3 and TRBJ2-5; the D is unclear. The CDR3 is made up of 13 amino acids. Trimming took off 6 bases at V and 2 bases at J, with 10 bases between the two ends. Germline V gene lookup returns CDR1 ENHRY and CDR2 SYGVKD.

The chain couples TRBV5-4 to TRBJ2-7; D uncertain. The CDR3 runs to 14 residues. V lost 4 bases and J lost 3, with 14 bases in between. From germline, CDR1 is SGHNT and CDR2 YYREEE (reference sequence). The CDR3 loop is CASSEALGIYEQYF. For the CDR3, the DNA is TGTGCCAGCAGCGAAGCCCTAGGTATCTACGAGCAGTACTTC. The full variable domain, with the rest looked up from reference TRBV5-4 and TRBJ2-7, is ETGVTQSPTHLIKTRGQQVTLRCSSQSGHNTVSWYQQALGQGPQFIFQYYREEENGRGNFPPRFSGLQFPNYSSELNVNALELDDSALYLCASSEALGIYEQYFGPGTRLTVT.

This chain links TRBV5-1 with TRBJ2-1; D not resolved. Trimming removed 0 bases at V and 7 bases at J, with 11 bases between. Germline V lookup: CDR1 SGHRS, CDR2 YFSETQ. This CDR3 is built from 14 residues. Written as DNA, the CDR3 is TGCGCCAGCAGCTTGGATGTGACTTTAAATGAGCAGTTCTTC. Amino acids: CASSLDVTLNEQFF.

The V and J genes are TRBV18 and TRBJ2-7, with 12 bases that match TRBD1. The CDR3 totals 21 residues. Germline values: CDR1 KGHSH, CDR2 LQKENI. V lost 3 bases and J lost 2; bases outside the gene matches: 20. CDR3 amino acids: CASSPPGQGALDGGPPYEQYF. DNA of the CDR3: TGTGCCAGCTCACCCCCGGGACAGGGGGCCCTTGATGGGGGGCCGCCCTACGAGCAGTACTTC. Together with reference TRBV18 and TRBJ2-7, the CDR3 gives the full variable domain: NAGVMQNPRHLVRRRGQEARLRCSPMKGHSHVYWYRQLPEEGLKFMVYLQKENIIDESGMPKERFSAEFPKEGPSILRIQQVVRGDSAAYFCASSPPGQGALDGGPPYEQYFGPGTRLTVT.

This sequence joins TRBV9 and TRBJ2-7; TRBD2 matches at 10 bases. The CDR3 sequence is 16 residues long. V trimming: 4 bases; J trimming: 7 bases; junction bases outside the gene matches: 14. Germline V gives CDR1 SGDLS, CDR2 YYNGEE. CDR3 in DNA: TGTGCCAGCAGCTCTGGTGTTCTAGCGGGAGATGGAGAGCAGTACTTC. Translated, it gives CASSSGVLAGDGEQYF.

V gene TRBV11-2 combines with J gene TRBJ1-2; 7 nucleotides agree with TRBD1. Germline lookup yields CDR1 SGHAT and CDR2 FQNNGV. Trimming cost V 1 base and J 4 bases; bases outside gene matches: 3. The CDR3 contains 14 residues. The CDR3 reads CASSLAGGFYGYTF. CDR3 DNA: TGTGCCAGCAGCTTAGCAGGGGGTTTCTATGGCTACACCTTC.

The chain has TRBV29-1 and TRBJ2-7; D is perhaps TRBD1 or TRBD2 (5 bases each). Germline CDR1 SQVTM, CDR2 ANQGSEA. The CDR3 spans 14 residues. The V end was cut by 3 bases, the J end by 1 base, with 13 bases between. CDR3 coding DNA: TGCAGCGTTGACCAGGGACGTGGTTCCTACGAGCAGTACTTC. Protein: CSVDQGRGSYEQYF.

CDR3 region: CASSIDGEGETQYF. CDR3 DNA sequence: TGTGCCAGTAGTATCGATGGGGAAGGGGAGACCCAGTACTTC. The chain carries TRBV19 and TRBJ2-5, with D uncertain. Germline CDR1 and CDR2: LNHDA and SQIVND (reference sequence). The V end was cut by 3 bases, the J end by 5 bases, with 13 bases between. CDR3 size: 14 residues.

V gene TRBV19 combines with J gene TRBJ2-1, with D possibly called TRBD1 or TRBD2 (6 bases each). Germline CDR1 LNHDA, CDR2 SQIVND (reference sequence). Trimming shortened V by 8 bases and J by 1 base, and 15 bases separated the two germline ends. This CDR3 is 15 amino acids long. This CDR3 reads CASSWGAGSYNEQFF. The CDR3 nucleotides read TGTGCCAGTTCGTGGGGGGCAGGGTCCTACAATGAGCAGTTCTTC.

The table lists this clone with a count of one. The chain carries TRBV18 and TRBJ2-3; TRBD2 matches 12 bases. CDR1 and CDR2 (germline): KGHSH, LQKENI. The V gene end was trimmed by 6 bases and the J gene end by 1 base; junction bases not matched to a gene: 14. The CDR3 is 19 residues long. DNA for the CDR3: TGTGCCAGCTCCCATCGGACTAGCGGGACCTCCATAGGCACAGATACGCAGTATTTT. Residues: CASSHRTSGTSIGTDTQYF.

The chain links TRBV4-1 to TRBJ1-3, with D possibly TRBD1 on 6 matching bases. The V gene's germline CDR1 is MGHRA and CDR2 YSYEKL. V lost 4 bases, J lost 0 bases, and 22 bases lay in between. The CDR3 runs 19 residues. In nucleotides, the CDR3 is TGCGCCAGCAGCCGGACATCTGCAGGGGAGGTTTTCTCTGGAAACACCATATATTTT. Its translation: CASSRTSAGEVFSGNTIYF.

This chain connects TRBV6-6 to TRBJ1-1; D is possibly TRBD1 (6 bases). CDR1 and CDR2 (germline): MNHNY, SVGAGI (reference sequence). Trimming removed 4 bases from V and 8 bases from J, with 14 bases in between. The CDR3 has 13 amino acids. CDR3 sequence reads: CASSSGGRGEAFF. Here the CDR3 DNA reads TGTGCCAGCAGTTCCGGCGGCAGGGGCGAAGCTTTCTTT.

The V call is TRBV5-1, the J call TRBJ2-7; TRBD1 agrees at 9 bases. The CDR3 is 18 amino acids. Germline V lookup: CDR1 SGHRS, CDR2 YFSETQ. Trimming took 2 bases from V and 2 from J; bases not matched to a gene: 14. This CDR3 reads CASSFSPPGQGYTYEQYF. The CDR3 DNA reads TGCGCCAGCAGCTTTTCCCCGCCCGGACAGGGGTATACCTACGAGCAGTACTTC.

The V and J genes are TRBV4-2 and TRBJ2-7; 7 bases are a match to TRBD1. Germline-derived CDR1 and CDR2 are LGHNA and YNFKEQ. Germline trimming cut 0 bases from V and 6 bases from J; bases unmatched to any gene: 5. This CDR3 has 14 residues. CDR3: CASSQDQAGGEQYF. CDR3 DNA sequence: TGTGCCAGCAGCCAAGATCAGGCAGGGGGCGAGCAGTACTTC.